This T cell receptor (beta chain) was sequenced for a study of beta chain features in type 1 diabetes. Study results and caveats: For patients and controls alike, PCR might favor shorter templates to the same degree. Individuals with type 1 diabetes displayed fewer insertions and more deletions at VDJ junctions. In these data, an HLA type influence on TCRB rearrangement remained unresolved.

The authors sorted CD4+ naive, central memory, regulatory and stem cell-like memory cells via CD45RO/CCR7/CD25/CD127/CD95/CD27. To note about this clone: Its antigen is unidentified.

The CDR3 totals 15 residues. The V segment lost 4 bases and the J segment 4 bases; nucleotides outside the gene matches: 6. The germline V gene encodes CDR1 SGHTA and CDR2 FQGNSA. The isolated RNA, all of it, was reverse transcribed, so expressed TCRB transcripts were what got sequenced. Repertoires were generated with immunoSEQ multiplex PCR, while TCRdb's copy carries only in-frame clones and drops some. The sample carries about 130,000 clones, about 8.7% recorded once. Sequenced material: central memory CD4+ T cells from blood. The sequence came from a man younger than 30 in good health. The rearrangement links TRBV7-2 to TRBJ1-1, with TRBD1 matching over 10 bases. CDR3 nucleotide sequence: TGTGCCAGCAGCTCCGGACAGGGGGGTCTCACTGAAGCTTTCTTT. Translating it yields CASSSGQGGLTEAFF.